The T cell receptor beta chain under discussion was sequenced for a study of shared clonotypes between healthy human individuals. The CDR3 has 12 amino acids. CDR1 and CDR2 from the germline V gene are GTSNPN and SVGIG (reference sequence). Between the trimmed V and J ends, which lost 5 bases and 7 bases, there was a span of 15 bases. Clones were sequenced by immunoSEQ multiplex PCR, and TCRdb holds only the in-frame ones, with some missing. Among about 2 million clones listed, roughly 94% were seen once. Memory CD4+ cells were the fraction left after CD45RA+ naive selection. The source of this sequence is a man between 18 and 35 years old in good health. The rearrangement uses TRBV30 and TRBJ2-7; perhaps TRBD2 as D (5 bases). The specimen sequenced was naive CD4+ T cells sorted from blood. Specified subset: CD45RA+ positively selected. CDR3 loop: CAWGRAVEEQYF. In DNA, the CDR3 is TGTGCCTGGGGGCGGGCCGTTGAGGAGCAGTACTTC.